This is a list of T cell receptor beta chains from one sample in a study of T cells in Graves' hyperthyroidism and ophthalmopathy. TCRdb re-derived calls from the multiplex PCR reads in MiXCR, one entry per CDR3 protein. The sample contains 620,000 or so distinct CDR3 sequences, 13% to 15% of which appear only once. The sequenced sample was blood. The origin of the receptors is a woman aged 50 to 60 with Graves' ophthalmopathy. Each CDR3 is given with its conserved first and last residue. A D gene is named only where the DNA matches it firmly. Rows may omit the clone size; those that give it use once, few, many or a size class.

CDR3 DNA | CDR3 protein | clone size | V gene | D gene | CDR3 length | J gene
TGTGCCAGCAGTTCACCCCCTTCTCGCGCGTCATCCTACGAGCAGTACTTC | CASSSPPSRASSYEQYF | many | TRBV28 | . | 17 | TRBJ2-7
TGCAGCGTTGAGCTCCAGTCGACAGCCCTAATTTACGAGCAGTACTTC | CSVELQSTALIYEQYF | many | TRBV29-1 | . | 16 | TRBJ2-7
TGTGCCAGCTCACACGGGACATCGCCCCAGGGAAACGAGCAGTACTTC | CASSHGTSPQGNEQYF | few | TRBV7-8 | . | 16 | TRBJ2-7
TGTGCCAGCAGCTCCCACCCCAACACCGGGGAGCTGTTTTTT | CASSSHPNTGELFF | many | TRBV3-1 | . | 14 | TRBJ2-2
TGTGCCAGCAGTTACTCCCCACGCTCCTACGAGCAGTACTTC | CASSYSPRSYEQYF | many | TRBV6-5 | . | 14 | TRBJ2-7
TGTGCCAGCAGCCATCCCCCCCAGGGGGCGAACTATGGCTACACCTTC | CASSHPPQGANYGYTF | . | TRBV11-3 | TRBD1 | 16 | TRBJ1-2
TGTGCCAGCAGCCCGATGGGAGGGCCGGCTTTCGAGCAGTTCTTC | CASSPMGGPAFEQFF | many | TRBV7-3 | TRBD2 | 15 | TRBJ2-1
TGTGCCAGCAGCTTCGAGGTTTCCTACGAGCAGTACTTC | CASSFEVSYEQYF | few | TRBV5-6 | . | 13 | TRBJ2-7
TGTGCCAGCAGCTTCGCCCTGAGCACAGATACGCAGTATTTT | CASSFALSTDTQYF | many | TRBV7-6 | . | 14 | TRBJ2-3
TGCAGTGCTAGAAGGGGACAGGGATACACCGGGGAGCTGTTTTTT | CSARRGQGYTGELFF | . | TRBV20-1 | TRBD1 | 15 | TRBJ2-2
TGTGCCAGCAGCTTAGGACAGTTAATCTACGAGCAGTACTTC | CASSLGQLIYEQYF | few | TRBV11-3 | . | 14 | TRBJ2-7
TGTGCCAGCAGTTTTGGACTAGTTAGCACAGATACGCAGTATTTT | CASSFGLVSTDTQYF | many | TRBV28 | TRBD2 | 15 | TRBJ2-3
TGTGCCAGCAGCTTGGCCGGACTAGCGGGAGGGTACAATGAGCAGTTCTTC | CASSLAGLAGGYNEQFF | . | TRBV5-6 | TRBD2 | 17 | TRBJ2-1
TGTGCCAGTAGTGCCGGACAGGGGGCGGGTCAGCCCCAGCATTTT | CASSAGQGAGQPQHF | . | TRBV19 | TRBD1 | 15 | TRBJ1-5
TGTGCCAGCAGCTTAGTTGCAAGGGAGGCTTTCTTT | CASSLVAREAFF | few | TRBV7-8 | . | 12 | TRBJ1-1
TGTGCCAGCAGCCCCGCGCAAGCGAACACCGGGGAGCTGTTTTTT | CASSPAQANTGELFF | many | TRBV7-9 | . | 15 | TRBJ2-2
TGTGCCAGCAGCTTAGCTATGAGGGGAGAAAAACTGTTTTTT | CASSLAMRGEKLFF | many | TRBV7-2 | . | 14 | TRBJ1-4
TGTGCCAGCAGCTCGTTCGAAGGGACAGGGCCCCATGGCTACACCTTC | CASSSFEGTGPHGYTF | many | TRBV7-9 | TRBD1 | 16 | TRBJ1-2
TGCGCCAGCAGCCAGGAATCGATGTACACCAGGGAGCTGTTTTTT | CASSQESMYTRELFF | many | TRBV4-3 | . | 15 | TRBJ2-2
TGCAGTGCTAGTCGGGGCTACAATGGGCAGTTCTTC | CSASRGYNGQFF | . | TRBV20-1 | . | 12 | TRBJ2-1
TGCGCCAGCAGCCCAGTAGGACAGTACAAAAACATTCAGTACTTC | CASSPVGQYKNIQYF | . | TRBV5-1 | . | 15 | TRBJ2-4
TGCGCCAGCAGCTCTCCGGGACGCATGGCCAAAAACATTCAGTACTTC | CASSSPGRMAKNIQYF | few | TRBV4-1 | . | 16 | TRBJ2-4
TGTGCCAGCACCGCGATTTCGGACACAGCTTTATATGGCTACACCTTC | CASTAISDTALYGYTF | many | TRBV28 | . | 16 | TRBJ1-2
TGTGCCAGCAGCTTAGACCGGACAGCGACAGAGGCTGGGGCCAACGTCCTGACTTTC | CASSLDRTATEAGANVLTF | many | TRBV7-8 | . | 19 | TRBJ2-6
TGTGCCAGCAGTTTAAGGCAGAGGATGAACACTGAAGCTTTCTTT | CASSLRQRMNTEAFF | many | TRBV12-3/TRBV12-4 | . | 15 | TRBJ1-1
TGCAGCGTTGAATTCAGTGGGCAGGGGACCACCGGGGAGCTGTTTTTT | CSVEFSGQGTTGELFF | . | TRBV29-1 | . | 16 | TRBJ2-2
TGTGCCAGCAGCGTAGGTCGTAGCGACCGCACAGATACGCAGTATTTT | CASSVGRSDRTDTQYF | . | TRBV7-6 | . | 16 | TRBJ2-3
TGTGCCAGCAGTTTTTCCCGGACTAGCGGGGATACGCAGTATTTT | CASSFSRTSGDTQYF | . | TRBV28 | TRBD2 | 15 | TRBJ2-3
TGCGCCAGCAGCGGGGACGTAAATGGGGAGCTGTTTTTT | CASSGDVNGELFF | many | TRBV5-1 | . | 13 | TRBJ2-2
TGTGCCAGCAGGACCTCGGGACAGAGCGGCGAGCAGTACTTC | CASRTSGQSGEQYF | . | TRBV6-2/TRBV6-3 | TRBD1 | 14 | TRBJ2-7
TGTGCTAGTCGGATGCAGAACACCGGGGAGCTGTTTTTT | CASRMQNTGELFF | few | TRBV12-5 | . | 13 | TRBJ2-2
TGTGCCAGCAGCCCTCGAGCGGATCTAAACTACAATGAGCAGTTCTTC | CASSPRADLNYNEQFF | many | TRBV9 | . | 16 | TRBJ2-1
TGTGCCAGTACTCCGGGTCAGGGGACCTATGGCTACACCTTC | CASTPGQGTYGYTF | . | TRBV19 | . | 14 | TRBJ1-2
TGCGCCAGCAGCGGAAACTTACAGACCCAAGAGACCCAGTACTTC | CASSGNLQTQETQYF | few | TRBV5-1 | . | 15 | TRBJ2-5
TGCGCCAGCAAAACGACAGAAGCTTTCTTT | CASKTTEAFF | few | TRBV10-2 | . | 10 | TRBJ1-1
TGTGCCAGCAGTCCCGCCGTTATGGGCATTCAGTACTTC | CASSPAVMGIQYF | few | TRBV27 | . | 13 | TRBJ2-4
TGTGCCAGCAGCGTCAGCGGGAGTGTCGAGACCCAGTACTTC | CASSVSGSVETQYF | many | TRBV9 | TRBD2 | 14 | TRBJ2-5
TGTGCCAGCAGCTTGGAGGGTCAGGCACGAGAGCAGTTCTTC | CASSLEGQAREQFF | . | TRBV5-4 | . | 14 | TRBJ2-1
TGTGCCATCAGTGAGTCGACAGGGGAAGGTGACGTTAATGAGCAGTTCTTC | CAISESTGEGDVNEQFF | . | TRBV10-3 | TRBD1 | 17 | TRBJ2-1
TGTGCCAGTGCCCAGGGGAGAAGTGGCTACACCTTC | CASAQGRSGYTF | few | TRBV6-1 | . | 12 | TRBJ1-2
TGTGCAGTCGGTCCCCTAGCGGAAGGCACAGATACGCAGTATTTT | CAVGPLAEGTDTQYF | many | TRBV28 | TRBD2 | 15 | TRBJ2-3
TGTGCCAGCAGCCGTCCAAGAACAGGGACTGGGGAGCAGTACTTC | CASSRPRTGTGEQYF | many | TRBV2 | . | 15 | TRBJ2-7
TGTGCCAGCAGTCCCCGACAGGGGTGGGCCCCTGAAGCTTTCTTT | CASSPRQGWAPEAFF | many | TRBV6-1 | TRBD1 | 15 | TRBJ1-1
TGTGCCAGCAGACTCAAGAACACTGAAGCTTTCTTT | CASRLKNTEAFF | many | TRBV12-3/TRBV12-4 | . | 12 | TRBJ1-1
TGTGCCAGCAGTCTCGACAGTTTGCTATACGAGCAGTACTTC | CASSLDSLLYEQYF | many | TRBV12-3/TRBV12-4 | . | 14 | TRBJ2-7
TGTGCCAGCAGTTTAAGGGGGGGGCTGCAGGGGGCATACGAGCAGTACTTC | CASSLRGGLQGAYEQYF | . | TRBV27 | . | 17 | TRBJ2-7